The next 3 T cell receptor beta chains were all read from a single sample in a study of radiotherapy plus CTLA-4 blockade in lung cancer. Repertoires were generated with immunoSEQ multiplex PCR, while TCRdb's copy carries only in-frame clones and drops some. In the table there are 75,000 or so clones, roughly 75% of which are singletons. Specimen: peripheral blood, collected from a patient treated with radiotherapy plus ipilimumab. These receptors originate from a human donor with non-small cell lung cancer who had a complete response to radiotherapy plus ipilimumab.

The V call is TRBV30, the J call TRBJ2-2, with TRBD1 matching 11 bases. The germline V gene encodes CDR1 GTSNPN and CDR2 SVGIG (reference sequence). J was trimmed by 2 bases and V by 0 bases; bases with no gene match: 5. The CDR3 has 17 residues. The CDR3 nucleotides read TGTGCCTGGAGTGTTTGGACAGGGGGCGTTAACACCGGGGAGCTGTTTTTT. It encodes CAWSVWTGGVNTGELFF.

V is TRBV6-4 and J is TRBJ2-3; D is uncertain. This CDR3 region has 14 residues. CDR1 is MRHNA, CDR2 SNTAGT, per germline. Trimming left V 3 bases short and J 6 bases short, with 13 bases between. CDR3: CASSDSGPGDTQYF. CDR3 DNA: TGTGCCAGCAGTGATAGTGGGCCCGGGGATACGCAGTATTTT.

The sample holds a few counts of this clone. The V gene is TRBV28, the J gene TRBJ1-2; D is perhaps TRBD1 (5 bases). V lost 5 bases and J lost 8, with 12 bases in between. The CDR3 consists of 12 residues. The germline gives CDR1 MDHEN, CDR2 SYDVKM. CDR3 sequence (DNA): TGTGCCAGCAGTGGGGGGGACCCCGGCTACACCTTC. The encoded protein is CASSGGDPGYTF.